This record looks at one T cell receptor (beta chain) sequence and its context. This entry belongs to a study of blood T cell repertoires in COVID-19. Across the study: Sample material is recorded as cDNA or gDNA derived from T cells, B-cell-depleted T cells, or PBMCs.

The CDR3 consists of 16 residues. Trimming took 5 bases from V and 5 from J; bases not matched to a gene: 9. Germline assignment: CDR1 SEHNR and CDR2 FQNEAQ (reference sequence). Original processing notes: Estimation of nucleated cell counts was performed using reference gene primer amplification. Only in-frame clones appear in the TCRdb table, and some are missing; sequencing was by immunoSEQ multiplex PCR. The V and J calls and clone size come from that table; D and trimming were worked out from the DNA. The profile covers a few hundred thousand clones, with nearly 90% appearing a single time and roughly 12% taken by the ten largest.

Specimen: peripheral blood. V gene TRBV7-9 combines with J gene TRBJ2-2; 9 bases agree with TRBD1. This TCR came from a woman aged 18-30 years who had recovered from COVID-19. DNA for the CDR3: TGTGCCAGCAGCGCCAACCGGGACAGGGTGACCGGGGAGCTGTTTTTT. This sequence encodes CASSANRDRVTGELFF. Full variable domain (outside the CDR3, taken from reference TRBV7-9 and TRBJ2-2): DTGVSQNPRHKITKRGQNVTFRCDPISEHNRLYWYRQTLGQGPEFLTYFQNEAQLEKSRLLSDRFSAERPKGSFSTLEIQRTEQGDSAMYLCASSANRDRVTGELFFGEGSRLTVL.